The clone carrying this TCR beta chain was counted once. TCRdb's copy holds only in-frame clones and misses some; the assay was immunoSEQ multiplex PCR. The sample has tens of thousands of clones, about four fifths seen once. This record belongs to a study of blood T cell repertoires in COVID-19. Study details: From the United States, Italy and Spain came samples of acute and convalescent COVID-19.

This CDR3 is built from 14 residues. The germline gives CDR1 SGHRS, CDR2 YFSETQ. The germline V and J ends were trimmed by 0 bases and 0 bases, with 5 bases remaining between them. This sequence joins TRBV5-1 and TRBJ2-3, with D uncertain. This receptor was identified in a woman at least 80 years old with acute or convalescent COVID-19. What was sequenced was peripheral blood. CDR3 loop: CASSLGLSTDTQYF. CDR3 DNA sequence: TGCGCCAGCAGCTTGGGACTCAGCACAGATACGCAGTATTTT.